What follows are 10 T cell receptor beta chains derived from one specimen sequenced in a study of shared clonotypes between healthy human individuals. The protocol was immunoSEQ multiplex PCR, while the TCRdb copy is restricted to in-frame clones and leaves out a portion. The data hold around 1.1 million clones, with roughly 77% observed a single time. Sequenced input: memory CD4+ T cells from PBMCs. Subset in this sample: CD45RA-negative fraction. These receptor sequences come from a man between 18 and 29 years old in good health. Some clones in this sample may be carry-over from other donors' samples.

As to this clone: A read error is possible here, since a much larger clone lies one base away. This chain connects TRBV2 to TRBJ1-1; D unclear. The V gene lost 6 bases and the J gene lost 5 bases, with 19 bases spanning the gap. Germline lookup yields CDR1 SNHLY and CDR2 FYNNEI. The CDR3 loop spans 15 amino acids. The CDR3 DNA is TGTGCCAGCAGGGTGGGATTGATCCAGAAAACTGAAGCTTTCTTT. Amino acid sequence: CASRVGLIQKTEAFF.

This sequence joins TRBV5-6 and TRBJ1-2; D remains ambiguous. The germline V gene encodes CDR1 SGHDT and CDR2 YYEEEE. The CDR3 covers 14 residues. Trimming removed 1 base at V and 4 bases at J, with 11 bases between. In DNA form, the CDR3 reads TGTGCCAGCAGCTTGTGGCCTGATTTCTATGGCTACACCTTC. Translating gives CASSLWPDFYGYTF.

This clone appeared a few times. The gene calls are TRBV9 and TRBJ1-1; D might be TRBD1 (6 bases). The ends were cut back, 4 bases at V and 3 bases at J, with 16 bases in the middle. Germline V gives CDR1 SGDLS, CDR2 YYNGEE. CDR3 length equals 15 residues. The CDR3 region has the DNA TGTGCCAGCAGCTCCGAGGGGGGATATGACACTGAAGCTTTCTTT. Protein product: CASSSEGGYDTEAFF.

The V and J genes are TRBV6-5 and TRBJ2-7; D may correspond to TRBD1 or TRBD2 (5 bases each). The CDR3 is 13 amino acids. Germline CDR1 and CDR2: MNHEY and SVGAGI. V shed 5 bases and J shed 3 bases, with 11 bases lying between them. Here the CDR3 reads CASSLGARYEQYF. The CDR3 coding sequence is TGTGCCAGCAGTCTCGGGGCCCGCTACGAGCAGTACTTC.

V is TRBV9 and J is TRBJ2-7; 7 positions agree with TRBD1. The CDR3 consists of 14 residues. J gave up 0 bases and V 4 bases, and 4 bases lay outside the gene matches. The V gene's germline CDR1 is SGDLS and CDR2 YYNGEE. This CDR3 is CASSPRGNSYEQYF. The CDR3 bases are TGTGCCAGCAGCCCCAGGGGGAACTCCTACGAGCAGTACTTC.

The V gene is TRBV7-4, the J gene TRBJ2-3; 7 bases fit TRBD2. V lost 1 base to trimming and J lost 5 bases; unmatched junction nucleotides: 12. Germline CDR1 and CDR2: SGHVT and SQSDAQ. CDR3 length: 17 amino acids. CDR3 sequence (DNA): TGTGCCAGCAGCTTAGAGTCCCCCAGCGGGACTCGAGATACGCAGTATTTT. It yields the protein CASSLESPSGTRDTQYF.

The chain uses TRBV29-1 and TRBJ2-7; D unresolved. Trimming took off 2 bases at V and 6 bases at J, with 11 bases between the two ends. CDR1 is SQVTM and CDR2 is ANQGSEA in the germline V gene. This CDR3 is 12 amino acids long. The CDR3 bases are TGCAGCGTTGAACCGACAACGGGCGAGCAGTACTTC. This encodes CSVEPTTGEQYF.

This chain links TRBV4-1 with TRBJ2-1, with D unresolved. In germline, CDR1 is MGHRA, CDR2 YSYEKL. CDR3 size: 13 residues. V lost 3 bases and J 8 bases, leaving 11 bases between the germline ends. The CDR3 bases are TGCGCCAGCAGCCACGTCAATAGGGATGAGCAGTTCTTC. Protein sequence: CASSHVNRDEQFF.

This clone was seen once. J is TRBJ1-2 and V is TRBV28; 10 bases are shared with TRBD1. CDR1 is MDHEN, CDR2 SYDVKM, per germline. Losses at the gene ends were 10 bases for V and 4 bases for J; bases not matched to a gene: 9. The CDR3 extends over 14 amino acids. The CDR3 here is CATLDRGLVYGYTF. The CDR3 region has the DNA TGTGCCACCCTAGACAGGGGGCTTGTCTATGGCTACACCTTC.

This clone was counted once. The chain links TRBV27 to TRBJ2-6; 7 bases fit TRBD1. Unmatched junction bases numbered 12, after V lost 5 bases and J lost 2 bases. The CDR3 runs 18 residues. Per germline, CDR1 MNHEY and CDR2 SMNVEV (reference sequence). The CDR3, as DNA: TGTGCCAGCAGTACTCTACAGGGGTGGGGTACTGGGGCCAACGTCCTGACTTTC. Translating gives CASSTLQGWGTGANVLTF.